This T cell receptor (beta chain) was identified during a study of T-cell reconstitution after alpha-beta-depleted transplantation in children. There are many counts of this clonotype. The antigen is unknown. Study results and limitations: The high TCRbeta diversity at day 60 in some patients came from surviving recipient T cells and thymic progenitors.

Unique molecular identifiers were used in preparing the TCRbeta library. TCRdb reprocessed the PCR reads with MiXCR, giving one entry per CDR3 protein. Counted here are roughly 70,000 distinct CDR3 sequences, approximately 5% occurring once; the ten biggest clones make up about 20%. The CDR3 length is 12 residues. V gave up 9 bases and J gave up 0 bases, with 6 bases separating them. Germline V gene lookup returns CDR1 MNHNS and CDR2 SASEGT. The V and J genes are TRBV6-1 and TRBJ1-5, with no clear D. This specimen consisted of PBMCs, mostly from graft donor cells, obtained 180 days after TCRalphabeta/CD19-depleted stem cell transplant. This TCR was recovered from a boy under two years old who had a stem cell transplant for acute myeloid leukemia, so the T cells may come from the graft donor. The CDR3 nucleotides are TGTGCCAGTAGACTTAGCAATCAGCCCCAGCATTTT. Its protein product is CASRLSNQPQHF.